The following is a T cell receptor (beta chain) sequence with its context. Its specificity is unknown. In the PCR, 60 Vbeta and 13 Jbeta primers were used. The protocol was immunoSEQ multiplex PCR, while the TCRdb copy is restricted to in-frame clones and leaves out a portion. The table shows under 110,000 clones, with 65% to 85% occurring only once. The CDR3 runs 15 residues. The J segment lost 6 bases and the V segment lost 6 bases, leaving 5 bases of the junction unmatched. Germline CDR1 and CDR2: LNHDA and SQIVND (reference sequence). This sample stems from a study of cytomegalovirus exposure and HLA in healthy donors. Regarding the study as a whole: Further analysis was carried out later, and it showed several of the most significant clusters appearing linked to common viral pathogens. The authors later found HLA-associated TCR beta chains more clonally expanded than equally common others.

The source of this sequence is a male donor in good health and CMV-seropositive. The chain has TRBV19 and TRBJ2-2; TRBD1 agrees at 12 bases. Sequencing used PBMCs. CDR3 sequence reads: CASSLGQGAAGELFF. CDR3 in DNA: TGTGCCAGTAGCCTGGGACAGGGGGCGGCCGGGGAGCTGTTTTTT.